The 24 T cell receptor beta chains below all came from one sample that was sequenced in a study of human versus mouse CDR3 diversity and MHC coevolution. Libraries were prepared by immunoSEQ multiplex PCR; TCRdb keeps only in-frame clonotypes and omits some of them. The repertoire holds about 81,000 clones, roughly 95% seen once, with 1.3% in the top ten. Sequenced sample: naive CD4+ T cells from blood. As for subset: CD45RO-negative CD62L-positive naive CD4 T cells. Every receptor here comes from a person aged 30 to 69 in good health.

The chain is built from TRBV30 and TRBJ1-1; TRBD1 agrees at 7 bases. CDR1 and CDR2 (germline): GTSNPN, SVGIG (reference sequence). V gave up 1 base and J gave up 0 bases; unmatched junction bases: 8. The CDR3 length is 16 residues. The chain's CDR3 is CAWSAAGGPMNTEAFF. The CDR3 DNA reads TGTGCCTGGAGTGCCGCAGGGGGGCCCATGAACACTGAAGCTTTCTTT. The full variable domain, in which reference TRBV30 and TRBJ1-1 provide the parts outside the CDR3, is SQTIHQWPATLVQPVGSPLSLECTVEGTSNPNLYWYRQAAGRGLQLLFYSVGIGQISSEVPQNLSASRPQDRQFILSSKKLLLSDSGFYLCAWSAAGGPMNTEAFFGQGTRLTVV.

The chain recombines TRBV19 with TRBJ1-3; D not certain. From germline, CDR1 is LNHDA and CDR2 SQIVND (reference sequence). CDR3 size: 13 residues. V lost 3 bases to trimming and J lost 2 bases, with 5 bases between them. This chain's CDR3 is CASSIGPGNTIYF. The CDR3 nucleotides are TGTGCCAGTAGTATTGGGCCTGGAAACACCATATATTTT.

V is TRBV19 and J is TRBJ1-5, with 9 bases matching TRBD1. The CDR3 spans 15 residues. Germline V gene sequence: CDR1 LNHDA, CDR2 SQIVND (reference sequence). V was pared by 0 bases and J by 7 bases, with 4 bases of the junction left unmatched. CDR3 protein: CASSIEWGQGQPQHF. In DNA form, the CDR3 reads TGTGCCAGTAGTATAGAGTGGGGACAGGGACAGCCCCAGCATTTT.

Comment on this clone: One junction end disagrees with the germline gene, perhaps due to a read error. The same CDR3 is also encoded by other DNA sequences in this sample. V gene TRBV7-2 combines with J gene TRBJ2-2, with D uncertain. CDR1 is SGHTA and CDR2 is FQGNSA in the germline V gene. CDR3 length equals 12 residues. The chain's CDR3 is CASSSGTGELFF. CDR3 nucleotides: TGTGCTAGCAGCTCAGGAACGGGGGAGCTGTTTTTT.

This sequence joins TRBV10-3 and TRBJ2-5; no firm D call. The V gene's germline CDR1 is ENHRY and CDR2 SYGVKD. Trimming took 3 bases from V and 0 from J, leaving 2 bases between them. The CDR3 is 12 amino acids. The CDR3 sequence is CAISDYQETQYF. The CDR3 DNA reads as TGTGCCATCAGTGACTACCAAGAGACCCAGTACTTC.

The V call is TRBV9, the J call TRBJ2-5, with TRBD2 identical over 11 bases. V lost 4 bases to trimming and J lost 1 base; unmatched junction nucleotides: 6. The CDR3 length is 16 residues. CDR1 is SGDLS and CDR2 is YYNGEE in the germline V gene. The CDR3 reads CASSQTSGIPQETQYF. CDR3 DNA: TGTGCCAGCAGCCAGACTAGCGGGATTCCCCAAGAGACCCAGTACTTC.

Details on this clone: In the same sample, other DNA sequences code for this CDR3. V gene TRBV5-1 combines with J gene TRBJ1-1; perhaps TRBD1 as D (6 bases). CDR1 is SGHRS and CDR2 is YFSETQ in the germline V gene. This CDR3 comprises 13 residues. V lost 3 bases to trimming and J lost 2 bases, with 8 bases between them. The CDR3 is CASSSQGNTEAFF. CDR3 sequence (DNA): TGCGCCAGCAGCTCACAGGGTAACACTGAAGCTTTCTTT.

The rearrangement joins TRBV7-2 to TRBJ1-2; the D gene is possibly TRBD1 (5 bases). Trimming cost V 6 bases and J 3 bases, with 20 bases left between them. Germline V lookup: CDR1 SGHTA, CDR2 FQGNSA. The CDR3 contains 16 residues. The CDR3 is CASSLVSGGRDYGYTF. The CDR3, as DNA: TGTGCCAGCAGTCTAGTCTCGGGGGGTCGCGACTATGGCTACACCTTC. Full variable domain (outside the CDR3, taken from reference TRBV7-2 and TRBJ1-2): GAGVSQSPSNKVTEKGKDVELRCDPISGHTALYWYRQSLGQGLEFLIYFQGNSAPDKSGLPSDRFSAERTGGSVSTLTIQRTQQEDSAVYLCASSLVSGGRDYGYTFGSGTRLTVV.

The CDR3 DNA follows: TGTGCCAGCAGCCTCTTTAACAGGGGGCTAGACTATGGCTACACCTTC. Translated, it gives CASSLFNRGLDYGYTF. V gene TRBV5-4 combines with J gene TRBJ1-2; 9 bases match TRBD1. Germline CDR1 SGHNT, CDR2 YYREEE (reference sequence). V gave up 4 bases and J gave up 3 bases; unmatched junction bases: 10. The CDR3 consists of 16 residues.

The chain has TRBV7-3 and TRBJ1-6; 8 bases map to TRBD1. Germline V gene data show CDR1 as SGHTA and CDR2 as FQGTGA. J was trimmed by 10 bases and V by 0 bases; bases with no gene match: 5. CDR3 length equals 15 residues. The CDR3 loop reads CASSLTVTGESPLHF. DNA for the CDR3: TGTGCCAGCAGCTTAACCGTGACAGGGGAATCACCCCTCCACTTT. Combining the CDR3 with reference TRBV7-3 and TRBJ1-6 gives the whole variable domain GAGVSQTPSNKVTEKGKYVELRCDPISGHTALYWYRQSLGQGPEFLIYFQGTGAADDSGLPNDRFFAVRPEGSVSTLKIQRTERGDSAVYLCASSLTVTGESPLHFGNGTRLTVT.

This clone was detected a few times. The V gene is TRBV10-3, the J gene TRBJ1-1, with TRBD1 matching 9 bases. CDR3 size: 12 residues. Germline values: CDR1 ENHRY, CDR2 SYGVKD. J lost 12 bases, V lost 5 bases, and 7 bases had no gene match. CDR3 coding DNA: TGTGCCATCAGTTTGCCGGGACAGGGAACTTTCTTT. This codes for CAISLPGQGTFF.

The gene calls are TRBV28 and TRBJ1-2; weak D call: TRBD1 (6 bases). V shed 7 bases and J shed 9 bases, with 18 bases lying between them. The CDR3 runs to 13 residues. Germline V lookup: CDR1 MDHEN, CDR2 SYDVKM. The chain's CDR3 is CASTSRDTVSYTF. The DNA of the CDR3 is TGTGCCAGCACGAGCAGGGACACTGTGAGCTACACCTTC.

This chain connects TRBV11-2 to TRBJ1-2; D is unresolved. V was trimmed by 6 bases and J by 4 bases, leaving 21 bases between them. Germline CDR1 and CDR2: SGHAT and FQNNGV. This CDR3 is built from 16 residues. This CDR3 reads CASRSLDRDKGYGYTF. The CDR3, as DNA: TGTGCCAGCAGGTCACTGGACCGGGATAAAGGCTATGGCTACACCTTC.

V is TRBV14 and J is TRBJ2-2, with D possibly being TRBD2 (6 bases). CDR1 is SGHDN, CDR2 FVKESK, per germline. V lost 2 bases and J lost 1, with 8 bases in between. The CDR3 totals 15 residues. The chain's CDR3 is CASSQRRENTGELFF. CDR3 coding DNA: TGTGCCAGCAGCCAAAGGAGGGAGAACACCGGGGAGCTGTTTTTT.

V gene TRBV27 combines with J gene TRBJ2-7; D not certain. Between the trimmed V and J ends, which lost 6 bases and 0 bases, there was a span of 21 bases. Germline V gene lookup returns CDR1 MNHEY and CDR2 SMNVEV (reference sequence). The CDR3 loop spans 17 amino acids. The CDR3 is CASRANGFQVSSYEQYF. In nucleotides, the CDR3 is TGTGCCAGCAGGGCTAATGGCTTCCAGGTTAGCTCCTACGAGCAGTACTTC.

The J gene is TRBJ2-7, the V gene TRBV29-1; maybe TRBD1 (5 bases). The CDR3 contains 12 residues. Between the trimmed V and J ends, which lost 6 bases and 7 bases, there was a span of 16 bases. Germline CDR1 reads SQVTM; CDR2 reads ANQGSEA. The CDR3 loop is CSVGPRVGEQYF. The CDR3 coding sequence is TGCAGCGTAGGCCCCAGGGTTGGGGAGCAGTACTTC.

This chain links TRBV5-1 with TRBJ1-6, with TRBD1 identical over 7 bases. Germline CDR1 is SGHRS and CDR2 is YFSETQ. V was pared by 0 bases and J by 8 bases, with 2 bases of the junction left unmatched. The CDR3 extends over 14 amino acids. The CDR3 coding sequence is TGCGCCAGCAGCTTGGACAGGGGTGATTCACCCCTCCACTTT. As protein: CASSLDRGDSPLHF.

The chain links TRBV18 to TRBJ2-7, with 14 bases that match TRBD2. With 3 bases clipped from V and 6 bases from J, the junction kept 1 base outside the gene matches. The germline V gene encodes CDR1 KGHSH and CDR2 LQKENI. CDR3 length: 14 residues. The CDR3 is CASSPGLAGGEQYF. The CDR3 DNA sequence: TGTGCCAGCTCACCCGGACTAGCGGGAGGCGAGCAGTACTTC. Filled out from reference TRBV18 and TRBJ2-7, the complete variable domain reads NAGVMQNPRHLVRRRGQEARLRCSPMKGHSHVYWYRQLPEEGLKFMVYLQKENIIDESGMPKERFSAEFPKEGPSILRIQQVVRGDSAAYFCASSPGLAGGEQYFGPGTRLTVT.

The chain's CDR3 is CASSSGHNTEAFF. CDR3 DNA sequence: TGTGCCAGCAGTTCGGGTCATAACACTGAAGCTTTCTTT. This sequence joins TRBV28 and TRBJ1-1; unclear D gene. CDR1 MDHEN and CDR2 SYDVKM come from the germline V gene. This CDR3 is 13 amino acids long. V lost 4 bases and J 2 bases, leaving 8 bases between the germline ends. The variable domain in full, completed from reference TRBV28 and TRBJ1-1, reads DVKVTQSSRYLVKRTGEKVFLECVQDMDHENMFWYRQDPGLGLRLIYFSYDVKMKEKGDIPEGYSVSREKKERFSLILESASTNQTSMYLCASSSGHNTEAFFGQGTRLTVV.

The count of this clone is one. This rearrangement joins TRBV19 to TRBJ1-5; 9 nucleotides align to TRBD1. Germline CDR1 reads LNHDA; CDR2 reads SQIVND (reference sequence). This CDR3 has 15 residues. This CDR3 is CSTEPGQGRGQPQHF. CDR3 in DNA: TGTTCAACGGAGCCGGGACAGGGCAGGGGTCAGCCCCAGCATTTT. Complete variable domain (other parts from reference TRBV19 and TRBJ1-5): DGGITQSPKYLFRKEGQNVTLSCEQNLNHDAMYWYRQDPGQGLRLIYYSQIVNDFQKGDIAEGYSVSREKKESFPLTVTSAQKNPTAFYLCSTEPGQGRGQPQHFGDGTRLSIL.

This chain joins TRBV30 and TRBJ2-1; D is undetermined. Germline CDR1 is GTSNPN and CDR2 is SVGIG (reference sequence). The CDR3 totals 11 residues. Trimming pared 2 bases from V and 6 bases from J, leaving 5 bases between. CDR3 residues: CAWSRFNEQFF. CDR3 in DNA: TGTGCCTGGAGTCGGTTCAATGAGCAGTTCTTC.

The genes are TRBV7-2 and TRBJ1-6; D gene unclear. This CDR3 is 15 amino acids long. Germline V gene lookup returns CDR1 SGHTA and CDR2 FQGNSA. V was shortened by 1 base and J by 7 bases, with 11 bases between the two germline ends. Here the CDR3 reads CASSLGANHNSPLHF. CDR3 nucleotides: TGTGCCAGCAGCTTAGGCGCCAACCACAATTCACCCCTCCACTTT.

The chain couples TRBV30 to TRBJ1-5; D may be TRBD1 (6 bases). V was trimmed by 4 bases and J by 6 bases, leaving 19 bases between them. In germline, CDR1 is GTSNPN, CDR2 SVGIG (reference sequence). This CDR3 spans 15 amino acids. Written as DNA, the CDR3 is TGTGCCTGGAACCCGTCGGGGGGGGCTAGTCAGCCCCAGCATTTT. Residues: CAWNPSGGASQPQHF.

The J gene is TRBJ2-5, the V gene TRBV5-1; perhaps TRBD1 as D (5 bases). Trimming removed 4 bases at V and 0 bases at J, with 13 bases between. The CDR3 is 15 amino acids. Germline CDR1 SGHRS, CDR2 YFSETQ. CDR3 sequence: CASSPRVVDQETQYF. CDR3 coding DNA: TGCGCCAGCAGCCCCAGGGTTGTGGACCAAGAGACCCAGTACTTC.